Listed below are T cell receptor beta chains from one sample, sequenced in a study of early T cells in non-severe SARS-CoV-2 infection. TCRdb ran MiXCR on the 5' RACE reads and lists one entry per CDR3 protein. The sample yields about 60,000 distinct CDR3 sequences, around 10% seen once. The sequenced sample was whole blood, obtained at baseline. The receptors originated from an adult who was a healthcare worker with PCR-confirmed SARS-CoV-2 infection or an uninfected control (not recorded which). The conserved cysteine and the conserved F or W are not part of the CDR3 here. Each record gives: CDR3 protein, V gene, J gene.

SASGGATTDTQY	TRBV20-1	TRBJ2-3
ASGRGQTNTEAF	TRBV12-5	TRBJ1-1
ASSESLAASTDTQY	TRBV10-1	TRBJ2-3
ASREGGFYEQY	TRBV6-5	TRBJ2-7
ASSLNSLNSPLH	TRBV9	TRBJ1-6
ASSTRLGADEKLF	TRBV14	TRBJ1-4
SASAGAGALH	TRBV20-1	TRBJ1-6
AWSGTGTPLH	TRBV30	TRBJ1-6
ASSYRGHSAKAF	TRBV12-3/TRBV12-4	TRBJ1-1
ASSFGLVADTQY	TRBV7-8	TRBJ2-3
SAIAPITVSRGKAANTEAF	TRBV20-1	TRBJ1-1
ASSLGSGRVTYEQY	TRBV5-1	TRBJ2-7
ASSLATGTSPYRGTGELF	TRBV11-2	TRBJ2-2
ASSYIQGYNEQF	TRBV6-2/TRBV6-3	TRBJ2-1
ASSRQGVPGDTQY	TRBV11-2	TRBJ2-3
ASSLAGTYAF	TRBV12-3/TRBV12-4	TRBJ1-1
ASGGQGVTGELF	TRBV19	TRBJ2-2
ASSVFSGFYNEQF	TRBV9	TRBJ2-1
ASSPPDRGGYGYT	TRBV12-3/TRBV12-4	TRBJ1-2
ASRGGHRNSPLH	TRBV27	TRBJ1-6
ASSIGLVTDTQY	TRBV7-2	TRBJ2-3
ASSAKQGADYGYT	TRBV18	TRBJ1-2
ASSIARKDRERGAF	TRBV11-2	TRBJ1-1
AWSRVGYEQY	TRBV30	TRBJ2-7
SAVGVAAGLGY	TRBV20-1	TRBJ2-3
ASSTGGGKNIQY	TRBV12-3/TRBV12-4	TRBJ2-4
ASSPGGSTETQY	TRBV9	TRBJ2-5